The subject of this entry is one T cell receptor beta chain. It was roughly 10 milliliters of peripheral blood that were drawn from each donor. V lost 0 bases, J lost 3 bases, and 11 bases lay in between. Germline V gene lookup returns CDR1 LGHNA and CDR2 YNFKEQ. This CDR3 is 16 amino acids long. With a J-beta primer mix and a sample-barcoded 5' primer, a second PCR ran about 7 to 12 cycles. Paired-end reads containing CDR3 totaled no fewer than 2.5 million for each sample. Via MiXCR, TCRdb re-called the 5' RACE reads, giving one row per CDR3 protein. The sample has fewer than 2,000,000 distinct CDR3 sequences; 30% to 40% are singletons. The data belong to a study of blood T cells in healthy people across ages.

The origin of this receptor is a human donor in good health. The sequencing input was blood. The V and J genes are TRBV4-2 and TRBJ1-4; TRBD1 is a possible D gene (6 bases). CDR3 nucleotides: TGTGCCAGCAGCCAAGATCGGACAGTCCCTAATGAAAAACTGTTTTTT. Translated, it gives CASSQDRTVPNEKLFF.